This T cell receptor beta chain was documented in a study of T cell clonotyping in hematopoietic cell transplantation. Some clones are missing from TCRdb's copy, which holds only in-frame ones; the method was immunoSEQ multiplex PCR. The top ten clones hold around 4.2% of a sample with 2,000 to 2,500 clones, roughly 89% of them seen once. The germline gives CDR1 MGHDK, CDR2 SYGVNS. This CDR3 region has 15 residues. V was shortened by 1 base and J by 6 bases, with 15 bases between the two germline ends. V is TRBV25-1 and J is TRBJ2-5; D perhaps matches TRBD1 (6 bases). This sequence originates from a man aged 35-49 years in good health. Some clones in this sample may be carry-over from other donors' samples. The sequencing sample was made of peripheral blood mononuclear cells. DNA for the CDR3: TGTGCCAGCAGTGAATCGTCAGGGGAGAGGAAGACCCAGTACTTC. Translating gives CASSESSGERKTQYF.